The following is a TCR beta chain sequence with its context. This record comes from a study of CD8+CD57+ T cells in acquired aplastic anemia. Study summary: When averaged, DNA from sorted CD4+ and CD8+ cells came to 2.5 to 3.5 ug.

Germline V gene sequence: CDR1 SGHAT, CDR2 FQNNGV. CDR3 length equals 15 residues. Trimming cost V 0 bases and J 2 bases, with 8 bases left between them. The authors sequenced patients whose flow cytometry had shown CD8+CD57+ cell expansion. There were no patients without severe acquired aplastic anemia. Genomic DNA served as template for TCR beta VDJ and CDR3 profiling. MiXCR was run by TCRdb on the reads, yielding one entry per CDR3 protein. The table records some 200,000 distinct CDR3 sequences, under 55% of them present only once. The TCR sequence derives from a human donor with aplastic anemia. This chain uses TRBV11-2 with TRBJ2-1; D is perhaps TRBD1 (6 bases). The sample taken for sequencing was sorted CD4+, CD8+, or CD8+CD57+ T cells (not recorded which) from PBMCs. The CDR3 nucleotides are TGTGCCAGCAGCTTAGACAGGGGTACCTACAATGAGCAGTTCTTC. Protein sequence: CASSLDRGTYNEQFF.